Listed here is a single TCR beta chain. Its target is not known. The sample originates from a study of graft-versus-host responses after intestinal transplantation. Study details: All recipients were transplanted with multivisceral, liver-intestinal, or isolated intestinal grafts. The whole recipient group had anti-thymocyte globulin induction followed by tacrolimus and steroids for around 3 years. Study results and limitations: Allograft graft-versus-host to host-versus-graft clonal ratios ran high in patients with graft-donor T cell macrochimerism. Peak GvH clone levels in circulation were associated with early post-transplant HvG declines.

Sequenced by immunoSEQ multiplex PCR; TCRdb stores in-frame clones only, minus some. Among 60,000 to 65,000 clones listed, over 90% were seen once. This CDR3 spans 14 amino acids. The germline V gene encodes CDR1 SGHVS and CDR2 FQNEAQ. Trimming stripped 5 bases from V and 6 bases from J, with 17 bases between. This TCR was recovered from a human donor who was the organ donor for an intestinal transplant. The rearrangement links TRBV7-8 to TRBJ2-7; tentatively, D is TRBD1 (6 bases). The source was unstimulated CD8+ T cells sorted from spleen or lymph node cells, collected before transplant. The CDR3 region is CASSPRGGYGEQYF. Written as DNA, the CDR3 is TGTGCCAGCAGCCCCCGAGGGGGATACGGCGAGCAGTACTTC.